This is a list of T cell receptor beta chains from one sample in a study of T cells in Graves' hyperthyroidism and ophthalmopathy. Each CDR3 protein is one row after TCRdb ran MiXCR on the multiplex PCR reads. This repertoire shows approximately 530,000 distinct CDR3 sequences, just under 20% found once; its top ten account for roughly 44%. The sequencing input was blood. Source of these receptors: a man in his forties with Graves' ophthalmopathy. Each CDR3 is given with its conserved first and last residue. The order of the fields is clone size, J gene, D gene, V gene, CDR3 DNA, CDR3 protein. The D gene is left open where the match is weak. Part of the rows lack a size; the others show once, few, many or a class for expanded clones.

abundance: many
j_gene: TRBJ1-5
d_gene: -
v_gene: TRBV6-1
CDR3nt: TGTGCCAGCAGACCACGCAGAGAGAGCAATCAGCCCCAGCATTTT
CDR3aa: CASRPRRESNQPQHF

abundance: -
j_gene: TRBJ1-5
d_gene: -
v_gene: TRBV30
CDR3nt: TGTGCCTGGAGCGGGGGGTTAAATCAGCCCCAGCATTTT
CDR3aa: CAWSGGLNQPQHF

abundance: -
j_gene: TRBJ2-1
d_gene: TRBD2
v_gene: TRBV11-2
CDR3nt: TGTGCCAGCAGCTTAGAGGCCAGCGGATACCCCCCTACCGGGACTAGCGGGAGAGGGCATGAGCAGTTCTTC
CDR3aa: CASSLEASGYPPTGTSGRGHEQFF

abundance: -
j_gene: TRBJ1-2
d_gene: -
v_gene: TRBV6-2/TRBV6-3
CDR3nt: TGTGCCAGCAGTGATGACAACCTCTATGGCTACACCTTC
CDR3aa: CASSDDNLYGYTF

abundance: many
j_gene: TRBJ1-5
d_gene: TRBD1
v_gene: TRBV28
CDR3nt: TGTGCCAGCAGTTTACCGGGACAGCTAAACTCAAGATATAGCAATCAGCCCCAGCATTTT
CDR3aa: CASSLPGQLNSRYSNQPQHF

abundance: many
j_gene: TRBJ2-3
d_gene: TRBD2
v_gene: TRBV2
CDR3nt: TGTGCCACTAGCGGGCGGGCCAGCACAGATACGCAGTATTTT
CDR3aa: CATSGRASTDTQYF

abundance: few
j_gene: TRBJ2-7
d_gene: -
v_gene: TRBV5-1
CDR3nt: TGCGCCAGCAGCTTGGACGGGCAAGCCTACGAGCAGTACTTC
CDR3aa: CASSLDGQAYEQYF

abundance: -
j_gene: TRBJ2-3
d_gene: TRBD2
v_gene: TRBV6-1
CDR3nt: TGTGCCAGCAGTCCCAACCGAGGGCGGGGGGGCTGGGATACGCAGTATTTT
CDR3aa: CASSPNRGRGGWDTQYF

abundance: few
j_gene: TRBJ2-7
d_gene: TRBD2
v_gene: TRBV20-1
CDR3nt: TGCAGTGTGGGCGGGGCTAGCGGCTACGAGCAGTACTTC
CDR3aa: CSVGGASGYEQYF

abundance: -
j_gene: TRBJ2-7
d_gene: -
v_gene: TRBV18
CDR3nt: TGTGCCAGCTCACCCGCTAATTTCGAGCAGTACTTC
CDR3aa: CASSPANFEQYF

abundance: -
j_gene: TRBJ1-4
d_gene: -
v_gene: TRBV7-9
CDR3nt: TGTGCCAGCAGCCCCCCGGGGCCGGGTAATGAAAAACTGTTTTTT
CDR3aa: CASSPPGPGNEKLFF

abundance: many
j_gene: TRBJ2-5
d_gene: TRBD1
v_gene: TRBV11-2
CDR3nt: TGTGCCAGCCGATCACCGGGACAGGGGGTTCAAGAGACCCAGTACTTC
CDR3aa: CASRSPGQGVQETQYF

abundance: few
j_gene: TRBJ2-7
d_gene: -
v_gene: TRBV4-1
CDR3nt: TGCGCCAGCAGCCAAGAGTGGCAGCGGAGCCCATCCTACGAGCAGTACTTC
CDR3aa: CASSQEWQRSPSYEQYF

abundance: few
j_gene: TRBJ2-2
d_gene: TRBD1
v_gene: TRBV5-6
CDR3nt: TGTGCCAGCAGCTTGCCGACAGGGGCCGGGGAGCTGTTTTTT
CDR3aa: CASSLPTGAGELFF

abundance: few
j_gene: TRBJ2-1
d_gene: TRBD2
v_gene: TRBV5-1
CDR3nt: TGCGCCAGCAGCGCAAAAACTAGCGGGGTCCACAATGAGCAGTTCTTC
CDR3aa: CASSAKTSGVHNEQFF

abundance: medium-sized
j_gene: TRBJ1-1
d_gene: -
v_gene: TRBV2
CDR3nt: TGTGCCAGCCTTCGCGAGGGGAACACTGAAGCTTTCTTT
CDR3aa: CASLREGNTEAFF

abundance: few
j_gene: TRBJ2-4
d_gene: -
v_gene: TRBV29-1
CDR3nt: TGCAGCGTTGTGTGGGTAGCCAAAAACATTCAGTACTTC
CDR3aa: CSVVWVAKNIQYF

abundance: many
j_gene: TRBJ2-7
d_gene: -
v_gene: TRBV2
CDR3nt: TGTGCCAGCAGTGGAACTTACGAGCAGTACTTC
CDR3aa: CASSGTYEQYF

abundance: few
j_gene: TRBJ1-2
d_gene: -
v_gene: TRBV20-1
CDR3nt: TGCAGTGCTAGAGATGGGCAGGCTCTTGGCTACACCTTC
CDR3aa: CSARDGQALGYTF

abundance: few
j_gene: TRBJ2-7
d_gene: -
v_gene: TRBV7-9
CDR3nt: TGTGCCAGCAGCCGCGGTTCCACCTACGAGCAGTACTTC
CDR3aa: CASSRGSTYEQYF

abundance: few
j_gene: TRBJ2-2
d_gene: -
v_gene: TRBV12-3/TRBV12-4
CDR3nt: TGTGCCAGCAGTCCTACAGGTTCCCGAGCCGGGGAGCTGTTTTTT
CDR3aa: CASSPTGSRAGELFF

abundance: few
j_gene: TRBJ2-1
d_gene: TRBD2
v_gene: TRBV28
CDR3nt: TGTGCCAGCAGTCCCTCTAGCGGGAGTAAGAATGAGCAGTTCTTC
CDR3aa: CASSPSSGSKNEQFF

abundance: -
j_gene: TRBJ1-3
d_gene: -
v_gene: TRBV11-2
CDR3nt: TGTGCCAGCACCCCCAGGGGAATTCTACCTGGAAACACCATATATTTT
CDR3aa: CASTPRGILPGNTIYF

abundance: few
j_gene: TRBJ2-2
d_gene: -
v_gene: TRBV2
CDR3nt: TGTGCCAGCAGTGAACAGGCAGCGAACACCGGGGAGCTGTTTTTT
CDR3aa: CASSEQAANTGELFF

abundance: few
j_gene: TRBJ2-2
d_gene: -
v_gene: TRBV27
CDR3nt: TGTGCCAGCAGCATTGAGGGGCTTTCCGGGGAGCTGTTTTTT
CDR3aa: CASSIEGLSGELFF

abundance: -
j_gene: TRBJ1-1
d_gene: -
v_gene: TRBV19
CDR3nt: TGTGCCAGTAGTCCAGTCAGGGGCGGAAATATGAACACTGAAGCTTTCTTT
CDR3aa: CASSPVRGGNMNTEAFF

abundance: few
j_gene: TRBJ1-1
d_gene: -
v_gene: TRBV29-1
CDR3nt: TGCAGCGCCTCAGGCGGGTACAGACTGAACACTGAAGCTTTCTTT
CDR3aa: CSASGGYRLNTEAFF

abundance: many
j_gene: TRBJ1-2
d_gene: -
v_gene: TRBV3-1
CDR3nt: TGTGCCAGCAGCCAAGCCAGAGGGAGAAGAGGCTATGGCTACACCTTC
CDR3aa: CASSQARGRRGYGYTF

abundance: -
j_gene: TRBJ2-4
d_gene: -
v_gene: TRBV6-2/TRBV6-3
CDR3nt: TGTGCCAGCAGTTACTCGAATAGAAACATTCAGTACTTC
CDR3aa: CASSYSNRNIQYF

abundance: many
j_gene: TRBJ1-5
d_gene: -
v_gene: TRBV2
CDR3nt: TGTGCCAGCAGTGAAGGGACGAATCAGCCCCAGCATTTT
CDR3aa: CASSEGTNQPQHF

abundance: few
j_gene: TRBJ2-5
d_gene: -
v_gene: TRBV6-1
CDR3nt: TGTGCCAGCAGAGCCTTCGGGACCCACCAAGAGACCCAGTACTTC
CDR3aa: CASRAFGTHQETQYF

abundance: few
j_gene: TRBJ2-5
d_gene: TRBD2
v_gene: TRBV20-1
CDR3nt: TGCAGCACCCGGTGGGGGAGGGACCAAGAGACCCAGTACTTC
CDR3aa: CSTRWGRDQETQYF

abundance: few
j_gene: TRBJ2-3
d_gene: -
v_gene: TRBV27
CDR3nt: TGTGCCAGCAGTCCGCTTGATGGCGGGACCAGCACAGATACGCAGTATTTT
CDR3aa: CASSPLDGGTSTDTQYF

abundance: many
j_gene: TRBJ2-7
d_gene: TRBD1
v_gene: TRBV6-1
CDR3nt: TGTGCCAGCAGCATAGTGGGGACAGGCGAGTACGAGCAGTACTTC
CDR3aa: CASSIVGTGEYEQYF

abundance: -
j_gene: TRBJ2-7
d_gene: TRBD2
v_gene: TRBV4-1
CDR3nt: TGCGCCAGCAGCCAAGACAGCGGGGCTGGGCAGTACTTC
CDR3aa: CASSQDSGAGQYF

abundance: -
j_gene: TRBJ1-2
d_gene: -
v_gene: TRBV20-1
CDR3nt: TGCAGTGCTAAAGGGCTTGGTGGAGATCTCTATGGCTACACCTTC
CDR3aa: CSAKGLGGDLYGYTF

abundance: few
j_gene: TRBJ2-7
d_gene: TRBD1
v_gene: TRBV10-3
CDR3nt: TGTGCCATCAGTCCAAACAGGGGCCCTCCCTACGAGCAGTGCTTC
CDR3aa: CAISPNRGPPYEQCF

abundance: -
j_gene: TRBJ1-2
d_gene: TRBD1
v_gene: TRBV25-1
CDR3nt: TGTGCCAGCAGTGAGACAGGGAACTATAGCTACACCTTC
CDR3aa: CASSETGNYSYTF

abundance: -
j_gene: TRBJ1-4
d_gene: -
v_gene: TRBV4-3
CDR3nt: TGCGCCAGCAGCCAGAGTGCAACTAATGAAAAACTGTTTTTT
CDR3aa: CASSQSATNEKLFF

abundance: many
j_gene: TRBJ1-6
d_gene: -
v_gene: TRBV3-1
CDR3nt: TGTGCCAGCAGCTCAGGGAGTGGGGCAAATTCACCCCTCCACTTT
CDR3aa: CASSSGSGANSPLHF

abundance: -
j_gene: TRBJ1-2
d_gene: -
v_gene: TRBV6-1
CDR3nt: TGTGCCAGCAGTGATAATACAGGGAACGACTATGGCTACACCTTC
CDR3aa: CASSDNTGNDYGYTF

abundance: -
j_gene: TRBJ2-5
d_gene: -
v_gene: TRBV7-2
CDR3nt: TGTGCCAGCGCTAGGAGGGAGACCCAGTACTTC
CDR3aa: CASARRETQYF

abundance: -
j_gene: TRBJ1-5
d_gene: TRBD1
v_gene: TRBV19
CDR3nt: TGTGCCACCGCCGGGACAGGGGGCGGTCAGCCCCAGCATTTT
CDR3aa: CATAGTGGGQPQHF

abundance: many
j_gene: TRBJ2-3
d_gene: -
v_gene: TRBV28
CDR3nt: TGTGCCAGCAGTTTACCGCAGCGGCGCTCCCCGACCACAGATACGCAGTATTTT
CDR3aa: CASSLPQRRSPTTDTQYF

abundance: many
j_gene: TRBJ2-1
d_gene: -
v_gene: TRBV11-2
CDR3nt: TGTGCCAGCAGCTTATCCCTGACTAGGGGTGAGCAGTTCTTC
CDR3aa: CASSLSLTRGEQFF

abundance: many
j_gene: TRBJ2-7
d_gene: -
v_gene: TRBV20-1
CDR3nt: TGCAGTGCTAGCGACGAGCCGAGCTCCTACGAGCAGTACTTC
CDR3aa: CSASDEPSSYEQYF

abundance: -
j_gene: TRBJ1-2
d_gene: -
v_gene: TRBV2
CDR3nt: TGTGCCAGCAGTGAGGTTCCGGGACTCTATGGCTACACCTTC
CDR3aa: CASSEVPGLYGYTF

abundance: few
j_gene: TRBJ2-1
d_gene: TRBD2
v_gene: TRBV5-1
CDR3nt: TGCGCCAGCAGCGCGCCCGGGACTAACTACAATGAGCAGTTCTTC
CDR3aa: CASSAPGTNYNEQFF

abundance: -
j_gene: TRBJ1-4
d_gene: -
v_gene: TRBV7-2
CDR3nt: TGTGCCAGCAGCCTAGACAACAACAGGGCGGGAAAACTGTTTTTT
CDR3aa: CASSLDNNRAGKLFF

abundance: many
j_gene: TRBJ2-1
d_gene: -
v_gene: TRBV30
CDR3nt: TGTGCCTGGGGGGGCAGAGATGAGCAGTTCTTC
CDR3aa: CAWGGRDEQFF

abundance: -
j_gene: TRBJ2-1
d_gene: TRBD2
v_gene: TRBV11-2
CDR3nt: TGTGCCAGCAGCACCTCCGGGACTAGCGGGAGAGGGCATGAGCAGTTCTTC
CDR3aa: CASSTSGTSGRGHEQFF

abundance: few
j_gene: TRBJ2-1
d_gene: TRBD2
v_gene: TRBV7-3
CDR3nt: TGTGCCAGCAGCTTGAGCGGGAGTGCGTACAATGAGCAGTTCTTC
CDR3aa: CASSLSGSAYNEQFF

abundance: -
j_gene: TRBJ2-4
d_gene: -
v_gene: TRBV3-1
CDR3nt: TGTGCCAGCAGCCAAGATCCACTAGCAGACATTCAGTACTTC
CDR3aa: CASSQDPLADIQYF